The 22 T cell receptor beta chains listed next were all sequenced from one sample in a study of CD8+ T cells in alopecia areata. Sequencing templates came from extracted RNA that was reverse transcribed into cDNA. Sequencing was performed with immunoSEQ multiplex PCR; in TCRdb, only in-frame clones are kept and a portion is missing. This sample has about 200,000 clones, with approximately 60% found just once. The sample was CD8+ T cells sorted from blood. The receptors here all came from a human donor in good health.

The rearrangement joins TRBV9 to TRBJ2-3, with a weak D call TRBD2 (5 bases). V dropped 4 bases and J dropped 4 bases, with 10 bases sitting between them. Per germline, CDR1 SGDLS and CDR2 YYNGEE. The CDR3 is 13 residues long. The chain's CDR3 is CASSSGFSDTQYF. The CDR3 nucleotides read TGTGCCAGCAGCTCGGGGTTCTCAGATACGCAGTATTTT.

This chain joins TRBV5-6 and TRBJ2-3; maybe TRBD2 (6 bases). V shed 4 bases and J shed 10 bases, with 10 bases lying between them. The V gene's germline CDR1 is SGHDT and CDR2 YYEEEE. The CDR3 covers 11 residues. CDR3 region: CASSLGGAQYF. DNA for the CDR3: TGTGCCAGCAGCCTGGGGGGTGCGCAGTATTTT.

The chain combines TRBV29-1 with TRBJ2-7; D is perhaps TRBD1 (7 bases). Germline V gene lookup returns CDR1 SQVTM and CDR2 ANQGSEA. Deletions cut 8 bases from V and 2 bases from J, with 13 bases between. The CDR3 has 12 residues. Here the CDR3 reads CSPRDRAYEQYF. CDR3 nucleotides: TGCAGCCCGCGGGACAGAGCCTACGAGCAGTACTTC.

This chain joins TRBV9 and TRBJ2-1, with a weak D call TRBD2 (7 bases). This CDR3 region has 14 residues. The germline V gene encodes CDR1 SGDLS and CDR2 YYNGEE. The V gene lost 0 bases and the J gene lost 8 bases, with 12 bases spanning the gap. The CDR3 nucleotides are TGTGCCAGCAGCGTAGCGGGGGGCCCCGATGAGCAGTTCTTC. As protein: CASSVAGGPDEQFF.

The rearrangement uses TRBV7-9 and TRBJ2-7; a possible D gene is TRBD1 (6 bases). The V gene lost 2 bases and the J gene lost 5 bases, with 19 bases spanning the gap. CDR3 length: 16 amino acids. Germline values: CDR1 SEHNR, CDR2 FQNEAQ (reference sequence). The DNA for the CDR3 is TGTGCCAGCAGCTTATTGGGCAGGGGTAAAATGAACGAGCAGTACTTC. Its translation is CASSLLGRGKMNEQYF.

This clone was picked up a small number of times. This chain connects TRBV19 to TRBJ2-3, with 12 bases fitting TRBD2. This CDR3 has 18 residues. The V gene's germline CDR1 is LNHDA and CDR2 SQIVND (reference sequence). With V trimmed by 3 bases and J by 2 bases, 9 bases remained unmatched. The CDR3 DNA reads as TGTGCCAGTAGTATTTCTAGCGGGGGGGCCAAATTCACAGATACGCAGTATTTT. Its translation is CASSISSGGAKFTDTQYF.

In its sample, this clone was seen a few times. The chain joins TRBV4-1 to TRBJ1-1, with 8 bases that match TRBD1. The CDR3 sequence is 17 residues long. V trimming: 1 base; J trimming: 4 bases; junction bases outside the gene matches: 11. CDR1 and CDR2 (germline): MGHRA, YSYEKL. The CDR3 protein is CASSQVLFQDRATEAFF. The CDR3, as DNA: TGCGCCAGCAGCCAAGTTCTTTTCCAGGACAGGGCCACTGAAGCTTTCTTT.

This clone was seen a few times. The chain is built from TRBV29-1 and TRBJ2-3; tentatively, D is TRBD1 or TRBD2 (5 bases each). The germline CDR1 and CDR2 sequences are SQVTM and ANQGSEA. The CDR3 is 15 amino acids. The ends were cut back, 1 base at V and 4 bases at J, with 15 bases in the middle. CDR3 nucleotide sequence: TGCAGCGTTGAAGCCCAGCGGCAGGGACCAGATACGCAGTATTTT. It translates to CSVEAQRQGPDTQYF.

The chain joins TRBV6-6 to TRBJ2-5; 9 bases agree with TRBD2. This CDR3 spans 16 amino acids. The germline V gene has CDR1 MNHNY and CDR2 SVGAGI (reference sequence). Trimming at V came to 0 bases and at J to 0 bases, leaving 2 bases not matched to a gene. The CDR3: CASSYSLAGYQETQYF. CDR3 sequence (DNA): TGTGCCAGCAGTTACTCGCTAGCGGGGTACCAAGAGACCCAGTACTTC.

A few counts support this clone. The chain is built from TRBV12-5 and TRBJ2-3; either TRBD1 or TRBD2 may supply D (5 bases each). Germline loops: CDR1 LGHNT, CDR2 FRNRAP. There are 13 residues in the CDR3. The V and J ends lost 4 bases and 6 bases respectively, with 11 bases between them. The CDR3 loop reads CASGYGGGDTQYF. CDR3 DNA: TGTGCTAGTGGTTATGGGGGTGGGGATACGCAGTATTTT. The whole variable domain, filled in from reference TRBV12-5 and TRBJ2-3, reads DARVTQTPRHKVTEMGQEVTMRCQPILGHNTVFWYRQTMMQGLELLAYFRNRAPLDDSGMPKDRFSAEMPDATLATLKIQPSEPRDSAVYFCASGYGGGDTQYFGPGTRLTVL.

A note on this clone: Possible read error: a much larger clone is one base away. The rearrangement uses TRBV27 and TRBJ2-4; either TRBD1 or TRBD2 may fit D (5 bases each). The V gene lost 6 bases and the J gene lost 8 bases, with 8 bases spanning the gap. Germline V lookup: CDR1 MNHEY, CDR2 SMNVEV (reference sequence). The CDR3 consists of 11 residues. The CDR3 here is CASSRGDIQYF. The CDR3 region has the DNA TGTGCCAGCAGCCGGGGCGACATTCAGTACTTC.

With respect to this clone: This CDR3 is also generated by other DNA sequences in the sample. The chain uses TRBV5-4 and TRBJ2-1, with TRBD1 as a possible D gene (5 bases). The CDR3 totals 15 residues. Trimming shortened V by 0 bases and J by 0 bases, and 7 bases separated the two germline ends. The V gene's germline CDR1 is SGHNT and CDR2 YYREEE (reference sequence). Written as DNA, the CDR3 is TGTGCCAGCAGCTTGGGCAGGGTCTCCTACAATGAGCAGTTCTTC. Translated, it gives CASSLGRVSYNEQFF.

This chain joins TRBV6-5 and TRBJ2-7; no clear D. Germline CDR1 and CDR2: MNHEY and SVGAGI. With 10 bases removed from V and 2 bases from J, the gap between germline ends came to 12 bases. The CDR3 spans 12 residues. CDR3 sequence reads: CATWDPPYEQYF. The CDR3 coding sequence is TGTGCCACGTGGGATCCTCCCTACGAGCAGTACTTC.

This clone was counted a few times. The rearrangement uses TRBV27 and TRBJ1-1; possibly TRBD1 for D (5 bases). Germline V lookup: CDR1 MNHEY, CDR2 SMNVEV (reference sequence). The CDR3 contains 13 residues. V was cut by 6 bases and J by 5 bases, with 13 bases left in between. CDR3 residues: CASSPRGWTEAFF. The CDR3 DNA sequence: TGTGCCAGCAGCCCGCGGGGCTGGACTGAAGCTTTCTTT.

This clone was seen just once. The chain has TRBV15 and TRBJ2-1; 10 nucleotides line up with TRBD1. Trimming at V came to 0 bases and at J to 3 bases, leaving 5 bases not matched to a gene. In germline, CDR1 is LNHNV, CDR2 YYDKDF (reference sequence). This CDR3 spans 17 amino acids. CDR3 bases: TGTGCCACCAGCAGAGACGGACAGGGGGTTAACTACAATGAGCAGTTCTTC. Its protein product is CATSRDGQGVNYNEQFF.

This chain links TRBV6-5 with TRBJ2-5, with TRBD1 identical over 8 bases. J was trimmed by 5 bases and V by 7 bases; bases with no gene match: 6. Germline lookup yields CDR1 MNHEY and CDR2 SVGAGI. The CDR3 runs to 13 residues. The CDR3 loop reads CASTSGGVETQYF. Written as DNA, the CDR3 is TGTGCCAGCACCTCAGGGGGCGTGGAGACCCAGTACTTC.

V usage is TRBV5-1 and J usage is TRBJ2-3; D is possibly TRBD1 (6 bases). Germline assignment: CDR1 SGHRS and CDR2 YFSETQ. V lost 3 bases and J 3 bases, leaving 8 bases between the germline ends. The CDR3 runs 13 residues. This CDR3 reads CASSSGQTDTQYF. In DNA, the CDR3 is TGCGCCAGCAGCTCCGGACAGACAGATACGCAGTATTTT.

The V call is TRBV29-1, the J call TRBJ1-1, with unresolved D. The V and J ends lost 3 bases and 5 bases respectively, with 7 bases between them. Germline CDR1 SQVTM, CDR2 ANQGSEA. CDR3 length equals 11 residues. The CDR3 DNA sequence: TGCAGCGTTGATCCGGTGACTGAAGCTTTCTTT. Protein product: CSVDPVTEAFF.

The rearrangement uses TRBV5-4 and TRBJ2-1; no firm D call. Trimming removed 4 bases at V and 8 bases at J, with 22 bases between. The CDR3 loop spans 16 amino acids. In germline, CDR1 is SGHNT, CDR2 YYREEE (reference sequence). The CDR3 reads CASSLLAMSRHHEQFF. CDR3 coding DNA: TGTGCCAGCAGCCTCCTGGCTATGTCCCGGCACCATGAGCAGTTCTTC.

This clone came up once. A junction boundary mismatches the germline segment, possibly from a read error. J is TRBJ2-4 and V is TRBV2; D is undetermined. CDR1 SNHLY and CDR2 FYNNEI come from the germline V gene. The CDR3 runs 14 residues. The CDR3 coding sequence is TGTGCCAGCATTGAAAGGGAAACCAAAAACATTCAGTACTTC. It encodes CASIERETKNIQYF.

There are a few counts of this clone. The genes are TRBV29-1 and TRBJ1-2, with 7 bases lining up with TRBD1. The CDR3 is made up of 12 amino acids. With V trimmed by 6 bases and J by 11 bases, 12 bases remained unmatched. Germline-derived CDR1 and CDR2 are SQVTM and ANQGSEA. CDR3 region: CSVALVTGSYTF. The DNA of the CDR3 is TGCAGCGTCGCCTTGGTGACAGGGTCGTACACCTTC.

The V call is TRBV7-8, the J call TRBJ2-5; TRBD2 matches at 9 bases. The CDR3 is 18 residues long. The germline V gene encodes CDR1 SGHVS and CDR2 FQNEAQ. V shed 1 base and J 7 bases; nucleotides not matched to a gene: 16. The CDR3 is CASSLGLAGNMGRLTQYF. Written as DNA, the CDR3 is TGTGCCAGCAGCTTAGGGCTAGCGGGGAACATGGGAAGATTGACCCAGTACTTC.